The present TCR beta chain was sequenced within a study of beta chain features in type 1 diabetes. Study-wide points: More deletions and fewer insertions at VDJ junctions were seen in type 1 diabetes patients. People with Type 1 diabetes carried modestly yet significantly shorter TCRB CDR3s in all four CD4+ subsets.

Expressed TCRB transcripts were sequenced because the isolated RNA had all been reverse transcribed beforehand. Here immunoSEQ multiplex PCR was the method, and the copy in TCRdb shows in-frame clones only, minus some. The sample has 200,000 to 300,000 clones; approximately 10% are singletons. Markers CD45RO/CCR7/CD25/CD127/CD95/CD27 served to sort CD4+ naive, central memory, regulatory and stem cell-like memory cells. Comments on this clone: Its antigen remains unknown.

The CDR3 sequence is 17 residues long. CDR1 and CDR2 (germline): MGHRA, YSYEKL. V was trimmed by 1 base and J by 1 base, leaving 14 bases between them. The clonotype originates from a man aged 25 to 40 with type 1 diabetes. The chain joins TRBV4-1 to TRBJ1-5; D possibly corresponds to TRBD1 (6 bases). The sequencing input was naive CD4+ T cells from blood. CDR3 in amino acids: CASSQVTGSVSNQPQHF. The CDR3 DNA follows: TGCGCCAGCAGCCAAGTTACAGGGTCGGTCAGCAATCAGCCCCAGCATTTT.